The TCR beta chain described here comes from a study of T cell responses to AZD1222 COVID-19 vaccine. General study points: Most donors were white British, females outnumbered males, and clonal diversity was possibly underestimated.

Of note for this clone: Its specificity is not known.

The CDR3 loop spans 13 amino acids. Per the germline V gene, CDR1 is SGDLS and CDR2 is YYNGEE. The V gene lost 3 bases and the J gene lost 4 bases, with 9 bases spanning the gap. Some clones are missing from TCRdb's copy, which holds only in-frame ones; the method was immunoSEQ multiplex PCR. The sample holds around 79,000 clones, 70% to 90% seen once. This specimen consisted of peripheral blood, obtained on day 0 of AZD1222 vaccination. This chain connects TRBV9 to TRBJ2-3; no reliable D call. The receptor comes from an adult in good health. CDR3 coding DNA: TGTGCCAGCAGCGCCCAAGACCCAGATACGCAGTATTTT. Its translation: CASSAQDPDTQYF. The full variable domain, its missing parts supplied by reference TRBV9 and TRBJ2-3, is DSGVTQTPKHLITATGQRVTLRCSPRSGDLSVYWYQQSLDQGLQFLIQYYNGEERAKGNILERFSAQQFPDLHSELNLSSLELGDSALYFCASSAQDPDTQYFGPGTRLTVL.